This T cell receptor beta chain is drawn from a study of blood T cell repertoires in COVID-19. At the level of the study: Spain, Italy and the United States supplied samples that represented acute and convalescent COVID-19.

In the authors' workflow: Nucleated cell number was recorded as an estimate derived from reference gene primer amplification. Repertoires were generated with immunoSEQ multiplex PCR, while TCRdb's copy carries only in-frame clones and drops some. V and J calls and clone size are those listed in that table; D and trimming were worked out from the DNA. The data hold some 300,000 clones, with approximately 86% observed a single time. The clonotype comes from a man aged 65 to 85 with acute or convalescent COVID-19. The sample taken for sequencing was peripheral blood.

CDR3: CASSPPGGRATDTQYF. DNA for the CDR3: TGTGCCAGCAGCCCCCCAGGCGGGAGGGCCACAGATACGCAGTATTTT. The gene calls are TRBV7-2 and TRBJ2-3; the match to TRBD2 covers 9 bases. The V and J ends lost 5 bases and 2 bases, in that order; junction bases with no gene match: 8. The length of the CDR3 is 16 residues. Per germline, CDR1 SGHTA and CDR2 FQGNSA.